These 4 T cell receptor beta chains were all obtained from the same sample, sequenced in a study of Ad26.COV2.S vaccination and SARS-CoV-2 variants. The repertoire was sequenced with immunoSEQ multiplex PCR; TCRdb's copy has only in-frame clones and lacks some. The sample comprises hundreds of thousands of clones, 87% of which are singletons, and roughly 3.2% rests with the top ten. Treatment: roughly 19 received Ad26.COV2.S at low or high dose, single or two shots; about five received placebo; per-sample allocation not given. Collection of the samples took place on day 63 after the first injection of vaccine or placebo. The material sequenced was peripheral blood, taken in a trial of Ad26.COV2.S vaccine versus placebo. The receptors come from a person aged 18 to 59 who received the Ad26.COV2.S COVID-19 vaccine or a placebo.

V is TRBV14 and J is TRBJ1-2; 9 positions match TRBD1. CDR1 is SGHDN and CDR2 is FVKESK in the germline V gene. V trimming: 2 bases; J trimming: 4 bases; junction bases outside the gene matches: 8. The CDR3 is 16 residues long. In nucleotides, the CDR3 is TGTGCCAGCAGCCAAAAGGGGACAGGGTTGATCTATGGCTACACCTTC. Translating it yields CASSQKGTGLIYGYTF.

V and J are TRBV6-5 and TRBJ2-7; D is unresolved. The CDR3 spans 12 residues. Germline assignment: CDR1 MNHEY and CDR2 SVGAGI. V lost 7 bases and J 3 bases, leaving 10 bases between the germline ends. This CDR3 is CASTSIRYEQYF. The CDR3 DNA sequence: TGTGCCAGCACCTCGATCCGCTACGAGCAGTACTTC.

The chain combines TRBV4-1 with TRBJ2-7, with D unclear. This CDR3 is built from 13 residues. With 0 bases removed from V and 2 bases from J, the gap between germline ends came to 5 bases. Germline lookup yields CDR1 MGHRA and CDR2 YSYEKL. In nucleotides, the CDR3 is TGCGCCAGCAGCCAAGAAACAGCCTACGAGCAGTACTTC. Translating gives CASSQETAYEQYF.

J is TRBJ1-3 and V is TRBV7-2; no clear D gene. Germline CDR1 is SGHTA and CDR2 is FQGNSA. The CDR3 is 13 residues long. V dropped 2 bases and J dropped 5 bases, with 7 bases sitting between them. CDR3 bases: TGTGCCAGCAGCTTAACTCCCCGAAACACCATATATTTT. Its translation: CASSLTPRNTIYF. Filled out from reference TRBV7-2 and TRBJ1-3, the complete variable domain reads GAGVSQSPSNKVTEKGKDVELRCDPISGHTALYWYRQSLGQGLEFLIYFQGNSAPDKSGLPSDRFSAERTGGSVSTLTIQRTQQEDSAVYLCASSLTPRNTIYFGEGSWLTVV.